A single sample is the source of the 11 T cell receptor beta chains below, sequenced in a study of CD8+CD57+ T cells in acquired aplastic anemia. Genomic DNA templated the TCR beta VDJ and CDR3 profiling. TCRdb redid the calling of the reads with MiXCR, one entry per CDR3 protein. Of about 250,000 distinct CDR3 sequences listed, approximately 45% were seen once; the top ten hold 6.5% to 8%. CD8+CD57+ cell expansion had been shown by flow cytometry in patients chosen for sequencing. The sample consisted of sorted CD4+, CD8+, or CD8+CD57+ T cells (not recorded which) from PBMCs. Every receptor here comes from a human donor with aplastic anemia.

A few counts support this clonotype. The chain joins TRBV25-1 to TRBJ2-3; TRBD2 matches 7 bases. The CDR3 runs to 16 residues. Germline CDR1 is MGHDK and CDR2 is SYGVNS. V trimming: 4 bases; J trimming: 2 bases; junction bases outside the gene matches: 9. The CDR3 DNA follows: TGTGCCAGCAGTGCCCTTGGGGAGGGCAACACAGATACGCAGTATTTT. Translating gives CASSALGEGNTDTQYF.

This clonotype was observed a few times. The chain employs TRBV4-2 and TRBJ2-7, with D perhaps TRBD1 or TRBD2 (6 bases each). CDR1 is LGHNA and CDR2 is YNFKEQ in the germline V gene. V lost 4 bases and J 6 bases, leaving 13 bases between the germline ends. CDR3 length equals 13 residues. This CDR3 reads CASSPAGGLEQYF. CDR3 in DNA: TGTGCCAGCAGCCCGGCCGGGGGCCTCGAGCAGTACTTC.

This clonotype was seen at least ten times. J is TRBJ1-1 and V is TRBV7-8; D call uncertain. Looked up from germline, CDR1 is SGHVS and CDR2 is FQNEAQ. There are 14 residues in the CDR3. V dropped 3 bases and J dropped 3 bases, with 11 bases sitting between them. CDR3 sequence (DNA): TGTGCCAGCAGCTTGGGAGGGATTTACACTGAAGCTTTCTTT. Amino acid sequence: CASSLGGIYTEAFF.

The J gene is TRBJ2-3, the V gene TRBV7-9; 8 bases are a match to TRBD1. From germline, CDR1 is SEHNR and CDR2 FQNEAQ (reference sequence). The trim removed 7 bases at V and 1 base at J, leaving 4 bases unmatched. The CDR3 runs 14 residues. CDR3 DNA: TGTGCCAGCAACAGGGGGATCGGCACAGATACGCAGTATTTT. Residues: CASNRGIGTDTQYF. Full variable domain (remainder filled in from reference TRBV7-9 and TRBJ2-3): DTGVSQNPRHKITKRGQNVTFRCDPISEHNRLYWYRQTLGQGPEFLTYFQNEAQLEKSRLLSDRFSAERPKGSFSTLEIQRTEQGDSAMYLCASNRGIGTDTQYFGPGTRLTVL.

Regarding this clonotype: Mismatch with germline at one junction end may stem from a read error. V usage is TRBV6-6 and J usage is TRBJ2-7, with 8 bases matching TRBD2. Germline CDR1 MNHNY, CDR2 SVGAGI (reference sequence). This CDR3 has 14 residues. CDR3 loop: CASSYNSGNYEQYF. DNA of the CDR3: TGTGCCAGTAGTTATAATAGCGGGAACTACGAGCAGTACTTC.

This chain joins TRBV10-3 and TRBJ1-6; D might be TRBD1 (5 bases). The CDR3 consists of 15 residues. Looked up from germline, CDR1 is ENHRY and CDR2 is SYGVKD. V lost 3 bases and J lost 13, with 19 bases in between. The DNA of the CDR3 is TGTGCCATCAGTGACTTGGACACTAGCAATCAGCCCCTCCACTTT. Protein: CAISDLDTSNQPLHF.

This clonotype has ten or more counts. This chain links TRBV2 with TRBJ1-5, with 7 bases that match TRBD1. After removal of 8 bases from V and 4 bases from J, the junction contained 11 bases not matched to a gene. CDR1 is SNHLY, CDR2 FYNNEI, per germline. The length of the CDR3 is 15 residues. This CDR3 reads CASGTGTAPNQPQHF. CDR3 DNA: TGTGCCAGCGGGACCGGGACAGCCCCAAATCAGCCCCAGCATTTT.

The CDR3 DNA sequence: TGTGCCAGCAGCTGGGACAGGGGGAGGGATGAGCAGTTCTTC. Translating gives CASSWDRGRDEQFF. The chain combines TRBV7-2 with TRBJ2-1; 11 bases are a match to TRBD1. Germline V CDR1 and CDR2: SGHTA, FQGNSA. J gave up 8 bases and V 4 bases, and 4 bases lay outside the gene matches. The CDR3 sequence is 14 residues long.

This clonotype was picked up many times. This chain uses TRBV20-1 with TRBJ2-1; 10 bases are a match to TRBD2. This CDR3 region has 15 residues. Germline loops: CDR1 DFQATT, CDR2 SNEGSKA (reference sequence). V shed 5 bases, J shed 4 bases, and the junction held 8 bases outside the gene matches. CDR3 region: CSAAPTSGLYNEQFF. Here the CDR3 DNA reads TGCAGTGCTGCCCCGACTAGCGGGCTTTACAATGAGCAGTTCTTC.

This clonotype occurred a few times. This chain uses TRBV6-1 with TRBJ1-3; no reliable D call. This CDR3 contains 15 residues. V was shortened by 2 bases and J by 1 base, with 9 bases between the two germline ends. Germline assignment: CDR1 MNHNS and CDR2 SASEGT. The CDR3 DNA reads as TGTGCCAGCAGTGAAATTAAAGGGTCTGGAAACACCATATATTTT. Translation gives CASSEIKGSGNTIYF.

This clonotype has at least ten counts. The V gene is TRBV20-1, the J gene TRBJ2-7; no firm D call. The CDR3 is made up of 13 amino acids. Germline CDR1 is DFQATT and CDR2 is SNEGSKA (reference sequence). The V end lost 3 bases, the J end lost 2 bases, and 11 bases lay between the germline ends. The CDR3 bases are TGCAGTGCTAGCCCGACATTGACCTACGAGCAGTACTTC. As protein: CSASPTLTYEQYF.